Listed below are T cell receptor beta chains from one sample, sequenced in a study of vaccination effects on CD4 cells after COVID-19. Their antigens remain unidentified. Data came from immunoSEQ multiplex PCR; TCRdb stores just in-frame clones and leaves some out. The sample contains tens of thousands of clones, approximately 64% of which appear only once. The input for sequencing was CD4+ T cells from PBMCs cultured with SARS-CoV-2 spike peptides, taken after COVID-19 vaccination. Receptors were obtained from a human donor who received a COVID-19 vaccine. CDR3s include the opening cysteine and the closing phenylalanine or tryptophan. The D gene is left open where the match is weak. Not all rows give a size; the values are once, few, many and, for expanded clones, a class.

TRBV5-1	TRBD1	TRBJ2-5	-	TGCGCCAGCAGCGCGTCCTCCGGGACAGGAACTCAAGAGACCCAGTACTTC	CASSASSGTGTQETQYF
TRBV6-5	TRBD2	TRBJ2-1	-	TGTGCCAGCACCGGGGGACTAGAAGGGCGGAATGAGCAGTTCTTC	CASTGGLEGRNEQFF
TRBV11-3	-	TRBJ2-7	few	TGTGCCAGCAGCCCCGGAGGGGACGAGCAGTACTTC	CASSPGGDEQYF
TRBV19	TRBD1	TRBJ2-4	-	TGTGCCAGTAGTATAGACGCCGGACAGGGGGCCAAAAACATTCAGTACTTC	CASSIDAGQGAKNIQYF
TRBV7-9	-	TRBJ1-6	-	TGTGCCAGCAGGACAGCCCAGAATAATTCACCCCTCCACTTT	CASRTAQNNSPLHF
TRBV29-1	-	TRBJ1-2	once	TGCAGCATTGCCTCGGGGGCGGATGGCTACACCTTC	CSIASGADGYTF
TRBV5-1	TRBD1	TRBJ2-7	medium-sized	TGCGCCAGCAGCACGTGGACAGGGAACGAGCAGTACTTC	CASSTWTGNEQYF
TRBV30	-	TRBJ2-6	-	TGTGCCTGGAGTACAGGGACTGGGGCCAACGTCCTGACTTTC	CAWSTGTGANVLTF
TRBV7-9	-	TRBJ1-2	few	TGTGCCAGCAGCTTTCCATCCGACTATGGCTACACCTTC	CASSFPSDYGYTF
TRBV29-1	-	TRBJ2-5	-	TGCAGCGTTGACGCTCTAGTCGACCAAGAGACCCAGTACTTC	CSVDALVDQETQYF
TRBV5-4	TRBD2	TRBJ2-7	-	TGTGCCAGCAGCTTGGCGCCTGGGGGACTAGCGGGATGGGGGCAGTACTTC	CASSLAPGGLAGWGQYF
TRBV20-1	TRBD1	TRBJ2-7	-	TGCAGTGCTAGTGGACAGGGCCATCCCTACGAGCAGTACTTC	CSASGQGHPYEQYF
TRBV11-2	TRBD2	TRBJ2-3	-	TGTGCCAGCAGCTTCTTAGCGGGGACTAGCACAGATACGCAGTATTTT	CASSFLAGTSTDTQYF
TRBV5-1	-	TRBJ1-5	-	TGCGCCAGCAGCTTGGATGGAGGGAGCGATCAGCCCCAGCATTTT	CASSLDGGSDQPQHF
TRBV21-1	-	TRBJ1-1	-	TGTGCCAGCAGCATGTTCCGAGACAGGGGAGTATGGACTGAAGCTTTCTTT	CASSMFRDRGVWTEAFF
TRBV7-9	-	TRBJ1-6	few	TGTGCCAGCAACCTGGGCAGTGGATCACCCCTCCACTTT	CASNLGSGSPLHF
TRBV5-4	TRBD2	TRBJ2-7	-	TGTGCCAGCAGCTTCGGGCTAGCGGATCGGGAGCAGTACTTC	CASSFGLADREQYF
TRBV30	TRBD2	TRBJ2-3	-	TGTGCCTGGAGACTAGCGGGGGGCGGGGATACGCAGTATTTT	CAWRLAGGGDTQYF
TRBV10-3	TRBD1	TRBJ2-7	few	TGTGCCATCAGTGACCCGAGGACAGGGTCCGTCCACGAGCAGTACTTC	CAISDPRTGSVHEQYF
TRBV5-1	-	TRBJ2-1	-	TGCGCCAGCAGCCCCCGAGAATGGTTTTCCTACAATGAGCAGTTCTTC	CASSPREWFSYNEQFF
TRBV6-5	-	TRBJ2-1	-	TGTGCCAGCAGAAGATCGTCCGGGAGACACAATGAGCAGTTCTTC	CASRRSSGRHNEQFF
TRBV7-9	TRBD1	TRBJ2-5	-	TGTGCCAGCACCCCAGGGGGCCTGGTCGAGACCCAGTACTTC	CASTPGGLVETQYF
TRBV19	-	TRBJ1-2	-	TGTGCCAGTAGGGACGGGCCAGGGGTTGAGAGAGGCTACACCTTC	CASRDGPGVERGYTF
TRBV29-1	-	TRBJ2-3	-	TGCAGCGTTGCTAGCGCGAGCACAGATACGCAGTATTTT	CSVASASTDTQYF
TRBV5-6	-	TRBJ1-6	few	TGTGCCAGCAGCTCTTGGGGTTGGACAGCTAATTCACCCCTCCACTTT	CASSSWGWTANSPLHF
TRBV7-9	-	TRBJ1-4	few	TGTGCCAGCAGCTTTAATACAGGGAATGAAAAACTGTTTTTT	CASSFNTGNEKLFF
TRBV30	-	TRBJ2-3	-	TGTGCCTGGAGTGTATTGGGAATCGGCACAGATACGCAGTATTTT	CAWSVLGIGTDTQYF
TRBV9	TRBD2	TRBJ2-3	-	TGTGCCAGCAGCGTAGGGGCGCGGGAGTCAGATACGCAGTATTTT	CASSVGARESDTQYF
TRBV4-2	-	TRBJ2-6	-	TGTGCCAGCAGCCAAAGGGTGATTAACTCTGGGGCCAACGTCCTGACTTTC	CASSQRVINSGANVLTF
TRBV19	TRBD1	TRBJ2-7	-	TGTGCCAGTAGTCCCCAAAGGACAGGACCTTTCGACGAGCAGTACTTC	CASSPQRTGPFDEQYF
TRBV5-6	-	TRBJ2-7	-	TGTGCCAGCAGCTTTGGAAACTACGAGCAGTACTTC	CASSFGNYEQYF
TRBV4-2	-	TRBJ1-5	few	TGTGCCAGCAGCCAAGATAGGTTCGGGGGAAGGCATTTT	CASSQDRFGGRHF
TRBV10-1	TRBD2	TRBJ2-5	medium-sized	TGCGCCAGCAGTGTTGCTAGCGGGAGTGGAGAGACCCAGTACTTC	CASSVASGSGETQYF
TRBV7-8	TRBD1	TRBJ1-2	-	TGTGCCAGCAGTTTAGACAGGGTCAACTATGGCTACACCTTC	CASSLDRVNYGYTF
TRBV18	TRBD1	TRBJ2-2	-	TGTGCCAGCTCACCAGTGGCAGGGGGCGTCGCCGGGGAGCTGTTTTTT	CASSPVAGGVAGELFF
TRBV5-1	-	TRBJ1-2	-	TGCGCCAGCAGCTCCGACTTCAGATGGCTCGGGGGGGGAGGCTACACCTTC	CASSSDFRWLGGGGYTF
TRBV19	-	TRBJ2-5	-	TGTGCCAGTAGTATAGCCGGTAGGGACCGCGGGGATGAGACCCAGTACTTC	CASSIAGRDRGDETQYF
TRBV27	-	TRBJ1-6	-	TGTGCCAGCAGTTTATTGGGGGAGAATTCACCCCTCCACTTT	CASSLLGENSPLHF
TRBV18	TRBD2	TRBJ2-1	-	TGTGCCAGCTCACCACCGACCTCACTAGCGGGAGGTGGTGAGCAGTTCTTC	CASSPPTSLAGGGEQFF
TRBV27	TRBD1	TRBJ1-2	medium-sized	TGTGCCAGCAGTTTTGCAGACAGGGCTAACTATGGCTACACCTTC	CASSFADRANYGYTF
TRBV27	-	TRBJ2-3	-	TGTGCCAGCACGACGAACAGAGATACGCAGTATTTT	CASTTNRDTQYF
TRBV3-1/TRBV3-2	-	TRBJ2-5	-	TGTGCCAGCAGCCCCCACGGGACGGAGACCCAGTACTTC	CASSPHGTETQYF
TRBV19	TRBD1	TRBJ1-5	-	TGTGCCAGTAGTTCCGACAGGGGGTATAGCAATCAGCCCCAGCATTTT	CASSSDRGYSNQPQHF
TRBV7-8	-	TRBJ1-1	-	TGTGCCAGCAGCTTCCCAGGCACTGAAGCTTTCTTT	CASSFPGTEAFF
TRBV20-1	-	TRBJ1-2	-	TGCAGTGCCCTTCCGGACTATGGCTACACCTTC	CSALPDYGYTF
TRBV15	-	TRBJ1-1	few	TGTGCCGTCCGTTCTGGGTTCATGAACACTGAAGCTTTCTTT	CAVRSGFMNTEAFF
TRBV5-4	TRBD1	TRBJ1-6	-	TGTGCCAGCAGAAACAGGGGGCTGAATTCACCCCTCCACTTT	CASRNRGLNSPLHF
TRBV19	TRBD1	TRBJ1-6	-	TGTGCCAGTAGTACCCGGACAGGGGCTGATTCACCCCTCCACTTT	CASSTRTGADSPLHF